This T cell receptor beta chain was identified in a study of cytomegalovirus exposure and HLA in healthy donors. The PCR used 60 Vbeta and 13 Jbeta primers. The assay was immunoSEQ multiplex PCR, and TCRdb's table has in-frame clones only and misses some. The table records around 140,000 clones, around four fifths of them present only once. J lost 6 bases, V lost 5 bases, and 4 bases had no gene match. Per the germline V gene, CDR1 is PRHDT and CDR2 is FYEKMQ (reference sequence). The CDR3 is made up of 14 amino acids. Sequenced: PBMCs. The J gene is TRBJ2-4, the V gene TRBV13; 10 bases match TRBD1. This clonotype was obtained from a woman aged 55-69 years in good health and CMV-seropositive. CDR3: CASSRQGALNIQYF. The CDR3 DNA reads TGTGCCAGCAGCAGACAGGGGGCTCTAAACATTCAGTACTTC.